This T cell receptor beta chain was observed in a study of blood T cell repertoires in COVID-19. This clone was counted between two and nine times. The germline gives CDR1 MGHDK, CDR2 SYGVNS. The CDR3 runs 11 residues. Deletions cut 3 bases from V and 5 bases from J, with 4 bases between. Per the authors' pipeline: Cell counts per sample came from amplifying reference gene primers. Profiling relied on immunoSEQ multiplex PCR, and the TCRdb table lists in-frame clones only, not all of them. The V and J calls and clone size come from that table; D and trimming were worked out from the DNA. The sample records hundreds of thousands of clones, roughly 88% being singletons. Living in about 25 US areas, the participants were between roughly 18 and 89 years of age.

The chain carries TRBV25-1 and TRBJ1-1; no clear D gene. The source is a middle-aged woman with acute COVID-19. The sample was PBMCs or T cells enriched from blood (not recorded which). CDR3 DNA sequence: TGTGCCAGCAGTGACTATACTGAAGCTTTCTTT. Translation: CASSDYTEAFF.